A selection of T cell receptor beta chains follows, all from one sample in a study of blood T cell repertoires in COVID-19. Data came from immunoSEQ multiplex PCR; TCRdb stores just in-frame clones and leaves some out. Of roughly 330,000 clones in the sample, approximately 89% are singletons; the top ten hold about 5%. The sample was PBMCs or T cells enriched from blood (not recorded which). The receptors shown here come from a woman under 40 who had recovered from COVID-19. The CDR3 runs from the conserved cysteine through the conserved F or W. Fields, in order: V gene, D gene, clone size, J gene, CDR3 protein, CDR3 DNA. A D gene is named only where the DNA matches it firmly. Some rows have no size entry. The others give once, few or many, or a class for an expanded clone.

V gene: TRBV5-1; D gene: NA; clone size: NA; J gene: TRBJ2-2; CDR3 protein: CASSFVQGYTGELFF; CDR3 DNA: TGCGCCAGCAGCTTCGTACAGGGCTACACCGGGGAGCTGTTTTTT
V gene: TRBV6-2/TRBV6-3; D gene: NA; clone size: NA; J gene: TRBJ1-2; CDR3 protein: CASSYRRTVNYGYTF; CDR3 DNA: TGTGCCAGCAGTTACCGCAGGACAGTGAACTATGGCTACACCTTC
V gene: TRBV11-3; D gene: NA; clone size: NA; J gene: TRBJ1-5; CDR3 protein: CASSPRDREDYSNQPQHF; CDR3 DNA: TGTGCCAGCAGCCCTCGGGACCGGGAGGATTATAGCAATCAGCCCCAGCATTTT
V gene: TRBV29-1; D gene: NA; clone size: NA; J gene: TRBJ2-2; CDR3 protein: CSVDPRGSNTGELFF; CDR3 DNA: TGCAGCGTTGACCCAAGAGGCTCGAACACCGGGGAGCTGTTTTTT
V gene: TRBV5-1; D gene: TRBD1; clone size: NA; J gene: TRBJ1-1; CDR3 protein: CASSRPGGQGADGTEAFF; CDR3 DNA: TGCGCCAGCAGCCGCCCCGGAGGACAGGGGGCGGACGGCACTGAAGCTTTCTTT
V gene: TRBV19; D gene: NA; clone size: NA; J gene: TRBJ1-5; CDR3 protein: CASSIGTGNQPQHF; CDR3 DNA: TGTGCCAGTAGTATAGGGACGGGGAATCAGCCCCAGCATTTT
V gene: TRBV3-1/TRBV3-2; D gene: NA; clone size: NA; J gene: TRBJ2-3; CDR3 protein: CASSPRHVLWSGVPSGTQYF; CDR3 DNA: TGTGCCAGCAGCCCCCGTCACGTTCTTTGGAGCGGTGTCCCTTCGGGCACGCAGTATTTT
V gene: TRBV6-5; D gene: NA; clone size: NA; J gene: TRBJ1-1; CDR3 protein: CASKLNRENTEAFF; CDR3 DNA: TGTGCCAGCAAGTTAAACAGGGAGAACACTGAAGCTTTCTTT
V gene: TRBV12-3/TRBV12-4; D gene: NA; clone size: NA; J gene: TRBJ1-2; CDR3 protein: CASSFGLGFGYTF; CDR3 DNA: TGTGCCAGCAGTTTCGGTCTCGGGTTCGGCTACACCTTC
V gene: TRBV30; D gene: TRBD2; clone size: NA; J gene: TRBJ2-3; CDR3 protein: CAWTVAGLAGTQYF; CDR3 DNA: TGTGCCTGGACTGTAGCGGGACTAGCGGGTACGCAGTATTTT
V gene: TRBV19; D gene: NA; clone size: NA; J gene: TRBJ2-1; CDR3 protein: CASSIGTKGFDEQFF; CDR3 DNA: TGTGCCAGTAGTATAGGAACGAAGGGGTTTGATGAGCAGTTCTTC
V gene: TRBV20-1; D gene: NA; clone size: NA; J gene: TRBJ2-5; CDR3 protein: CSASGRGRETQYF; CDR3 DNA: TGCAGTGCTAGTGGCAGGGGCCGGGAGACCCAGTACTTC
V gene: TRBV7-9; D gene: NA; clone size: NA; J gene: TRBJ1-5; CDR3 protein: CASSLWGDLNQPQHF; CDR3 DNA: TGTGCCAGCAGCTTATGGGGGGACCTTAATCAGCCCCAGCATTTT
V gene: TRBV5-8; D gene: NA; clone size: few; J gene: TRBJ1-6; CDR3 protein: CASSLRSNSPLHF; CDR3 DNA: TGTGCCAGCAGCTTGCGGAGTAATTCACCCCTCCACTTT
V gene: TRBV3-1/TRBV3-2; D gene: NA; clone size: NA; J gene: TRBJ2-5; CDR3 protein: CASSQDRETQYF; CDR3 DNA: TGTGCCAGCAGCCAAGATCGGGAGACCCAGTACTTC
V gene: TRBV7-2; D gene: NA; clone size: NA; J gene: TRBJ1-5; CDR3 protein: CASSLYIGAANQPQHF; CDR3 DNA: TGTGCCAGCAGCTTATACATAGGGGCGGCAAATCAGCCCCAGCATTTT
V gene: TRBV7-2; D gene: TRBD2; clone size: NA; J gene: TRBJ2-5; CDR3 protein: CASSFTGTSGETQYF; CDR3 DNA: TGTGCCAGCAGCTTTACCGGGACTAGCGGAGAGACCCAGTACTTC
V gene: TRBV28; D gene: TRBD2; clone size: NA; J gene: TRBJ2-5; CDR3 protein: CASSLEGGGLAGIETQYF; CDR3 DNA: TGTGCCAGCAGTTTAGAGGGGGGGGGACTAGCGGGCATCGAGACCCAGTACTTC
V gene: TRBV20-1; D gene: TRBD2; clone size: NA; J gene: TRBJ2-7; CDR3 protein: CSAATSVEQYF; CDR3 DNA: TGCAGTGCCGCGACTAGCGTCGAGCAGTACTTC
V gene: TRBV24-1; D gene: NA; clone size: NA; J gene: TRBJ1-5; CDR3 protein: CATSDLAGRNSNQPQHF; CDR3 DNA: TGTGCCACCAGTGATTTAGCGGGGCGAAATAGCAATCAGCCCCAGCATTTT
V gene: TRBV7-2; D gene: TRBD1; clone size: NA; J gene: TRBJ2-1; CDR3 protein: CASSLGQGAGEQFF; CDR3 DNA: TGTGCCAGCAGCTTAGGCCAGGGGGCTGGTGAGCAGTTCTTC
V gene: TRBV7-9; D gene: NA; clone size: NA; J gene: TRBJ1-1; CDR3 protein: CASRQTGHATEAFF; CDR3 DNA: TGTGCCAGCAGACAAACGGGACATGCCACTGAAGCTTTCTTT
V gene: TRBV28; D gene: NA; clone size: once; J gene: TRBJ2-7; CDR3 protein: CASSFGGAGGYYEQYF; CDR3 DNA: TGTGCCAGCAGTTTTGGGGGGGCCGGAGGTTACTACGAGCAGTACTTC
V gene: TRBV21-1; D gene: NA; clone size: NA; J gene: TRBJ2-1; CDR3 protein: CASSKVGDRGRNEQFF; CDR3 DNA: TGTGCCAGCAGCAAAGTTGGAGACAGGGGAAGGAATGAGCAGTTCTTC
V gene: TRBV13; D gene: NA; clone size: NA; J gene: TRBJ1-1; CDR3 protein: CASSLGTGRGTEAFF; CDR3 DNA: TGTGCCAGCAGCTTAGGTACCGGGAGAGGGACTGAAGCTTTCTTT
V gene: TRBV5-8; D gene: TRBD1; clone size: NA; J gene: TRBJ1-4; CDR3 protein: CASSLDRGQDEKLFF; CDR3 DNA: TGTGCCAGCAGCCTGGACAGGGGGCAGGACGAAAAACTGTTTTTT
V gene: TRBV11-2; D gene: NA; clone size: once; J gene: TRBJ2-3; CDR3 protein: CASSLAGTDTQYF; CDR3 DNA: TGTGCCAGCAGCTTAGCGGGCACAGATACGCAGTATTTT
V gene: TRBV7-2; D gene: TRBD1; clone size: NA; J gene: TRBJ2-7; CDR3 protein: CASSPPGTGGIYEQYF; CDR3 DNA: TGTGCCAGCAGCCCTCCAGGAACAGGGGGCATCTACGAGCAGTACTTC
V gene: TRBV4-3; D gene: NA; clone size: NA; J gene: TRBJ2-5; CDR3 protein: CASSQVRSQETQYF; CDR3 DNA: TGCGCCAGCAGCCAAGTTCGTAGCCAAGAGACCCAGTACTTC
V gene: TRBV30; D gene: NA; clone size: NA; J gene: TRBJ1-1; CDR3 protein: CAWSSPTLTANTEAFF; CDR3 DNA: TGTGCCTGGAGTTCCCCGACTCTAACGGCGAACACTGAAGCTTTCTTT
V gene: TRBV27; D gene: NA; clone size: NA; J gene: TRBJ1-3; CDR3 protein: CASSPQPSSSGNTIYF; CDR3 DNA: TGTGCCAGCAGTCCCCAGCCTTCTAGCTCTGGAAACACCATATATTTT
V gene: TRBV5-4; D gene: TRBD1; clone size: NA; J gene: TRBJ1-1; CDR3 protein: CASRQGFSTEAFF; CDR3 DNA: TGTGCAAGCCGACAGGGTTTTTCCACTGAAGCTTTCTTT
V gene: TRBV7-3; D gene: TRBD1; clone size: NA; J gene: TRBJ1-1; CDR3 protein: CASSQTGSTEAFF; CDR3 DNA: TGTGCCAGCAGCCAGACAGGGTCCACTGAAGCTTTCTTT
V gene: TRBV6-2/TRBV6-3; D gene: NA; clone size: NA; J gene: TRBJ1-5; CDR3 protein: CASSYPLRQASYSNQPQHF; CDR3 DNA: TGTGCCAGCAGTTACCCTCTCCGACAGGCGAGTTATAGCAATCAGCCCCAGCATTTT
V gene: TRBV2; D gene: NA; clone size: once; J gene: TRBJ1-1; CDR3 protein: CASGGQLNTEAFF; CDR3 DNA: TGTGCCAGCGGTGGACAGCTGAACACTGAAGCTTTCTTT
V gene: TRBV6-5; D gene: NA; clone size: once; J gene: TRBJ1-2; CDR3 protein: CASEGGSGSYGYTF; CDR3 DNA: TGTGCCTCTGAGGGGGGGAGTGGTTCGTATGGCTACACCTTC
V gene: TRBV6-1; D gene: NA; clone size: NA; J gene: TRBJ1-3; CDR3 protein: CASSERTALYSGNTIYF; CDR3 DNA: TGTGCCAGCAGTGAAAGAACAGCCCTTTACTCTGGAAACACCATATATTTT
V gene: TRBV28; D gene: NA; clone size: NA; J gene: TRBJ1-2; CDR3 protein: CASSWGRNGYTF; CDR3 DNA: TGTGCCAGCAGTTGGGGGAGGAATGGCTACACCTTC
V gene: TRBV2; D gene: NA; clone size: NA; J gene: TRBJ2-7; CDR3 protein: CTRGQRTYEQYF; CDR3 DNA: TGCACACGAGGGCAGAGAACCTACGAGCAGTACTTC
V gene: TRBV18; D gene: NA; clone size: NA; J gene: TRBJ1-1; CDR3 protein: CASSPRERNTEAFF; CDR3 DNA: TGTGCCAGCTCACCACGGGAGAGGAACACTGAAGCTTTCTTT
V gene: TRBV12-3/TRBV12-4; D gene: NA; clone size: NA; J gene: TRBJ1-5; CDR3 protein: CASSRDTGSPQHF; CDR3 DNA: TGTGCCAGCAGCCGGGACACCGGGTCGCCCCAGCATTTT
V gene: TRBV2; D gene: NA; clone size: NA; J gene: TRBJ2-1; CDR3 protein: CASSDRASEWNEQFF; CDR3 DNA: TGTGCCAGCAGTGATAGGGCTAGCGAGTGGAATGAGCAGTTCTTC
V gene: TRBV24-1; D gene: TRBD1; clone size: NA; J gene: TRBJ1-5; CDR3 protein: CATSPGTGNSNQPQHF; CDR3 DNA: TGTGCCACCAGTCCTGGGACAGGGAATAGCAATCAGCCCCAGCATTTT
V gene: TRBV28; D gene: NA; clone size: NA; J gene: TRBJ1-2; CDR3 protein: CASSFSRQVWGYTF; CDR3 DNA: TGTGCCAGCAGTTTCTCCAGGCAGGTGTGGGGCTACACCTTC
V gene: TRBV7-8; D gene: NA; clone size: NA; J gene: TRBJ1-5; CDR3 protein: CASSKYGRGNGQPQHF; CDR3 DNA: TGTGCCAGCAGTAAATACGGGAGAGGGAACGGCCAGCCCCAGCATTTT
V gene: TRBV4-2; D gene: NA; clone size: NA; J gene: TRBJ1-6; CDR3 protein: CASSQDSGGGNSPLHF; CDR3 DNA: TGTGCCAGCAGCCAAGATTCCGGCGGGGGGAATTCACCCCTCCACTTT
V gene: TRBV9; D gene: NA; clone size: NA; J gene: TRBJ1-4; CDR3 protein: CASSAGGMANEKLFF; CDR3 DNA: TGTGCCAGCAGCGCCGGGGGGATGGCTAATGAAAAACTGTTTTTT
V gene: TRBV20-1; D gene: NA; clone size: NA; J gene: TRBJ1-2; CDR3 protein: CSASPSGSGYGYTF; CDR3 DNA: TGCAGTGCTAGTCCCTCGGGAAGTGGTTATGGCTACACCTTC
V gene: TRBV15; D gene: NA; clone size: NA; J gene: TRBJ2-2; CDR3 protein: CATSRDAQGGELFF; CDR3 DNA: TGTGCCACCAGCAGAGATGCCCAGGGTGGGGAGCTGTTTTTT
V gene: TRBV6-5; D gene: TRBD1; clone size: NA; J gene: TRBJ1-6; CDR3 protein: CAYGQGGYNSPLHF; CDR3 DNA: TGTGCCTACGGACAGGGGGGTTATAATTCACCCCTCCACTTT
V gene: TRBV19; D gene: NA; clone size: few; J gene: TRBJ1-2; CDR3 protein: CASSIETGMVRQTF; CDR3 DNA: TGTGCCAGTAGTATAGAGACGGGAATGGTGCGTCAGACCTTC